Below are 26 T cell receptor beta chains sequenced from a single sample in a study of blood T cell repertoires in COVID-19. Method: immunoSEQ multiplex PCR; TCRdb's copy keeps in-frame clones and lacks some. The sample includes 80,000 to 100,000 clones, roughly 88% of them seen just once. The sample was peripheral blood. These receptors all stem from a man aged 50 to 59 with COVID-19, enrolled during active disease.

The sample holds one count of this clone. The chain employs TRBV5-4 and TRBJ2-2, with TRBD1 matching 8 bases. Germline V gene lookup returns CDR1 SGHNT and CDR2 YYREEE (reference sequence). After removal of 0 bases from V and 8 bases from J, the junction contained 6 bases not matched to a gene. The CDR3 is 15 amino acids. The CDR3 nucleotides are TGTGCCAGCAGCTTGGGCCAGGGGGCGTTGGGGGAGCTGTTTTTT. As protein: CASSLGQGALGELFF.

This chain connects TRBV30 to TRBJ2-7, with D perhaps matching TRBD2 (6 bases). The CDR3 runs 16 residues. Trimming removed 0 bases at V and 4 bases at J, with 19 bases between. The germline V gene encodes CDR1 GTSNPN and CDR2 SVGIG (reference sequence). The CDR3 reads CAWSVRMTGGPYEQYF. The DNA for the CDR3 is TGTGCCTGGAGTGTACGGATGACCGGGGGACCGTACGAGCAGTACTTC.

The CDR3 region has the DNA TGTGCCAGCAGCGCGGGGACAGGCCCCTGGTATGGCTACACCTTC. As protein: CASSAGTGPWYGYTF. The chain recombines TRBV9 with TRBJ1-2; 8 nucleotides agree with TRBD1. Germline CDR1 and CDR2: SGDLS and YYNGEE. The CDR3 runs 15 residues. Germline trimming cut 3 bases from V and 5 bases from J; bases unmatched to any gene: 9.

This chain uses TRBV10-3 with TRBJ2-2; 8 bases line up with TRBD2. The CDR3 sequence is 15 residues long. The junction had 10 bases not matched to a gene; V was cut back by 10 bases and J by 3 bases. CDR1 is ENHRY, CDR2 SYGVKD, per germline. CDR3 loop: CATRNGGEYTGELFF. In nucleotides, the CDR3 is TGTGCCACCAGGAACGGGGGGGAATACACCGGGGAGCTGTTTTTT.

V usage is TRBV25-1 and J usage is TRBJ2-7; 7 nucleotides match TRBD1. This CDR3 has 13 residues. V lost 3 bases, J lost 3 bases, and 2 bases stayed unmatched. The germline V gene encodes CDR1 MGHDK and CDR2 SYGVNS. CDR3 nucleotide sequence: TGTGCCAGCAGTGAGACAGGGTTCTACGAGCAGTACTTC. Encoded protein: CASSETGFYEQYF.

This clone was seen once. V is TRBV6-5 and J is TRBJ1-4; D perhaps matches TRBD1 (6 bases). Germline V gene sequence: CDR1 MNHEY, CDR2 SVGAGI. CDR3 length equals 14 residues. Trimming pared 6 bases from V and 11 bases from J, leaving 19 bases between. DNA for the CDR3: TGTGCCAGCAGCCCCGACAGGATAGTAAAGAAACTGTTTTTT. Translation: CASSPDRIVKKLFF.

The chain is built from TRBV7-8 and TRBJ2-3; 9 bases are shared with TRBD1. Germline lookup yields CDR1 SGHVS and CDR2 FQNEAQ. The length of the CDR3 is 17 residues. Trimming removed 2 bases from V and 5 bases from J; junction bases left unmatched: 11. CDR3 residues: CASSLTPGQGPLDTQYF. The CDR3 DNA follows: TGTGCCAGCAGCTTAACACCGGGACAGGGTCCCTTAGATACGCAGTATTTT.

The J gene is TRBJ1-4, the V gene TRBV7-8; tentative D call: TRBD1 (5 bases). CDR3 size: 17 residues. Trimming removed 2 bases at V and 0 bases at J, with 13 bases between. CDR1 and CDR2 (germline): SGHVS, FQNEAQ. Here the CDR3 reads CASSLFWGDATNEKLFF. As DNA, the CDR3 is TGTGCCAGCAGCTTATTCTGGGGGGACGCAACTAATGAAAAACTGTTTTTT. Supplemented by reference TRBV7-8 and TRBJ1-4, the full variable domain reads GAGVSQSPRYKVAKRGQDVALRCDPISGHVSLFWYQQALGQGPEFLTYFQNEAQLDKSGLPSDRFFAERPEGSVSTLKIQRTQQEDSAVYLCASSLFWGDATNEKLFFGSGTQLSVL.

The genes are TRBV28 and TRBJ1-6, with D maybe TRBD1 (6 bases). Trimming pared 7 bases from V and 10 bases from J, leaving 14 bases between. The CDR3 spans 13 residues. The germline V gene encodes CDR1 MDHEN and CDR2 SYDVKM. The chain's CDR3 is CASMWDNGSPLHF. CDR3 coding DNA: TGTGCCAGCATGTGGGACAATGGCTCACCCCTCCACTTT.

This chain uses TRBV28 with TRBJ2-7; the D is unclear. This CDR3 is built from 12 residues. The germline gives CDR1 MDHEN, CDR2 SYDVKM. Trimming took 6 bases from V and 2 from J, leaving 8 bases between them. The CDR3 spells CASRESTYEQYF. CDR3 DNA: TGTGCCAGCAGAGAATCTACCTACGAGCAGTACTTC.

This chain uses TRBV2 with TRBJ2-3; 9 bases match TRBD1. CDR3 length: 15 amino acids. Germline CDR1 reads SNHLY; CDR2 reads FYNNEI. Trimming removed 6 bases from V and 7 bases from J; junction bases left unmatched: 11. CDR3 loop: CASRPGQGGINTQYF. CDR3 nucleotides: TGTGCCAGCAGACCGGGACAGGGTGGTATTAATACGCAGTATTTT.

This clone was counted between two and nine times. This chain links TRBV9 with TRBJ2-7; D might be TRBD1 (6 bases). This CDR3 is built from 17 residues. From germline, CDR1 is SGDLS and CDR2 YYNGEE. The V end was cut by 4 bases, the J end by 3 bases, with 23 bases between. The CDR3 DNA follows: TGTGCCAGCAGCCCCCAGGTCGGGACATCAAAAATCTACGAGCAGTACTTC. As protein: CASSPQVGTSKIYEQYF. The whole variable domain, filled in from reference TRBV9 and TRBJ2-7, reads DSGVTQTPKHLITATGQRVTLRCSPRSGDLSVYWYQQSLDQGLQFLIQYYNGEERAKGNILERFSAQQFPDLHSELNLSSLELGDSALYFCASSPQVGTSKIYEQYFGPGTRLTVT.

The chain is built from TRBV5-1 and TRBJ2-1; D is possibly TRBD1 (6 bases). This CDR3 contains 15 residues. The V gene lost 0 bases and the J gene lost 3 bases, with 10 bases spanning the gap. CDR1 is SGHRS and CDR2 is YFSETQ in the germline V gene. CDR3 nucleotides: TGCGCCAGCAGCTTGGATCAGGGGAGCTACAATGAGCAGTTCTTC. Translation gives CASSLDQGSYNEQFF.

The rearrangement joins TRBV30 to TRBJ2-7; 10 bases agree with TRBD1. V was clipped by 5 bases and J by 3 bases; unmatched bases: 4. The CDR3 runs to 13 residues. Germline CDR1 reads GTSNPN; CDR2 reads SVGIG (reference sequence). The CDR3 loop is CAWAGDRGYEQYF. The CDR3 nucleotides are TGTGCCTGGGCTGGGGACAGGGGCTACGAGCAGTACTTC.

CDR3 in amino acids: CASSQPGLATRGQYF. DNA of the CDR3: TGCGCCAGCAGCCAGCCGGGACTAGCGACGAGGGGGCAGTACTTC. The rearrangement links TRBV4-1 to TRBJ2-7, with 10 bases lining up with TRBD2. The CDR3 consists of 15 residues. V was clipped by 3 bases and J by 9 bases; unmatched bases: 11. CDR1 and CDR2 (germline): MGHRA, YSYEKL.

The V call is TRBV5-5, the J call TRBJ2-7, with TRBD2 matching 7 bases. Looked up from germline, CDR1 is SGHKS and CDR2 is YYEKEE (reference sequence). There are 14 residues in the CDR3. The ends lost 0 bases at V and 0 bases at J; junction bases unmatched: 0. The CDR3 is CASSLGGSSYEQYF. Here the CDR3 DNA reads TGTGCCAGCAGCTTGGGCGGGAGCTCCTACGAGCAGTACTTC.

This clone was detected only once. The gene calls are TRBV7-6 and TRBJ2-2; 11 nucleotides agree with TRBD2. V shed 1 base, J shed 9 bases, and the junction held 7 bases outside the gene matches. CDR3 length equals 16 residues. CDR1 is SGHVS, CDR2 FNYEAQ, per germline. This CDR3 is CASSLGGLAGSRELFF. CDR3 nucleotide sequence: TGTGCCAGCAGCTTAGGTGGACTAGCGGGCAGTCGGGAGCTGTTTTTT.

The J gene is TRBJ2-1, the V gene TRBV27, with 11 bases fitting TRBD2. Germline loops: CDR1 MNHEY, CDR2 SMNVEV (reference sequence). The CDR3 length is 20 residues. Trimming cost V 5 bases and J 4 bases; bases outside gene matches: 19. The CDR3 reads CASSPPRTGPSGGIYNEQFF. The CDR3 DNA is TGTGCCAGCAGTCCCCCCCGGACAGGACCTAGCGGGGGGATTTACAATGAGCAGTTCTTC.

The genes are TRBV7-9 and TRBJ1-1, with TRBD1 as a possible D gene (6 bases). Germline CDR1 is SEHNR and CDR2 is FQNEAQ (reference sequence). The V end was cut by 5 bases, the J end by 3 bases, with 13 bases between. The CDR3 length is 14 residues. This CDR3 reads CASSVTGTHTEAFF. The CDR3 DNA follows: TGTGCCAGCAGCGTTACAGGGACCCACACTGAAGCTTTCTTT.

The chain is built from TRBV7-9 and TRBJ1-1, with TRBD1 matching 8 bases. Per germline, CDR1 SEHNR and CDR2 FQNEAQ (reference sequence). There are 16 residues in the CDR3. V lost 1 base, J lost 1 base, and 5 bases stayed unmatched. CDR3 sequence reads: CASSLGQGAGNTEAFF. CDR3 DNA sequence: TGTGCCAGCAGCTTAGGGCAGGGGGCGGGGAACACTGAAGCTTTCTTT.

The chain has TRBV27 and TRBJ1-1; D possibly corresponds to TRBD1 (6 bases). CDR3 length equals 13 residues. CDR1 is MNHEY, CDR2 SMNVEV, per germline (reference sequence). Trimming pared 5 bases from V and 3 bases from J, leaving 10 bases between. The CDR3 region has the DNA TGTGCCAGCAGTCTAAGGACAGACACTGAAGCTTTCTTT. Its protein is CASSLRTDTEAFF.

In the case of this clone: An end of the junction does not agree with germline; a read error may underlie this. The chain employs TRBV7-9 and TRBJ1-1; TRBD1 might be the D (5 bases). The CDR3 sequence is 13 residues long. Germline lookup yields CDR1 SEHNR and CDR2 FQNEAQ (reference sequence). Here the CDR3 DNA reads TGTGCCAGCAGCTTAGAGTATGGGGCAGGACCCTCCTTT. Translated, it gives CASSLEYGAGPSF.

The chain has TRBV19 and TRBJ1-3, with 9 bases that match TRBD1. The CDR3 runs to 14 residues. V lost 10 bases and J lost 2; bases outside the gene matches: 6. Germline loops: CDR1 LNHDA, CDR2 SQIVND (reference sequence). The CDR3 region has the DNA TGTGCCACCTTTAGGGACAGGGCTGGAAACACCATATATTTT. Its protein is CATFRDRAGNTIYF.

The V gene is TRBV7-2, the J gene TRBJ1-1; a weak D match, TRBD1 (5 bases). CDR3 size: 13 residues. V gave up 10 bases and J gave up 4 bases, with 16 bases separating them. Looked up from germline, CDR1 is SGHTA and CDR2 is FQGNSA. Here the CDR3 DNA reads TGTGCCACCCGATGGGGCGTCGGCACTGAAGCTTTCTTT. It yields the protein CATRWGVGTEAFF.

This clone was seen just once. The V and J genes are TRBV27 and TRBJ1-1; unclear D gene. Looked up from germline, CDR1 is MNHEY and CDR2 is SMNVEV (reference sequence). This CDR3 has 14 amino acids. Trimming cost V 1 base and J 0 bases, with 6 bases left between them. CDR3 bases: TGTGCCAGCAGTTTATACGGAGTGAACACTGAAGCTTTCTTT. It translates to CASSLYGVNTEAFF.

This rearrangement joins TRBV10-3 to TRBJ2-1; 10 bases map to TRBD1. Germline-derived CDR1 and CDR2 are ENHRY and SYGVKD. This CDR3 comprises 13 residues. V lost 11 bases to trimming and J lost 8 bases; unmatched junction nucleotides: 9. The CDR3 nucleotides read TGTGCCTCAGGGACAGGGGCGGCCGATGAGCAGTTCTTC. This sequence encodes CASGTGAADEQFF.